This T cell receptor (beta chain) was captured by sequencing in a study of identical twins. A universal primer site was created by template switching, with the cDNA bearing unique molecular identifiers. A single record per CDR3 protein comes from TCRdb applying MiXCR to the 5' RACE reads. The table lists fewer than 650,000 distinct CDR3 sequences, less than 9% of them singletons. The CDR3 length is 15 residues. Unmatched junction bases numbered 7, after V lost 7 bases and J lost 2 bases. Germline CDR1 and CDR2: SNHLY and FYNNEI. The same sample was also studied in work on yellow fever vaccine responses in identical twins.

The sample comprised PBMCs. The chain combines TRBV2 with TRBJ2-1; the match to TRBD2 covers 8 bases. The clonotype originates from a young woman in good health. CDR3 protein: CASKSGSGAYNEQFF. The CDR3, as DNA: TGTGCCAGCAAATCGGGTAGCGGGGCCTACAATGAGCAGTTCTTC.